What follows are 17 T cell receptor beta chains derived from one specimen sequenced in a study of blood T cell repertoires in COVID-19 (dated by TCRdb to 2020 to 2022). Library prep was done by the immunoSEQ multiplex PCR assay. TCRdb's version of the immuneACCESS table is confined to in-frame rearrangements and falls short of the full clone set. An unresolved V gene accounts for under half of the shortfall where checked; the remainder is of unknown origin. The sample table records 90,000 to 150,000 clones; 79% of these occur just once. In total, the top ten clones hold roughly 4% of the sample. Sequencing input: peripheral blood. The receptors here all came from a woman of 80 years or more with acute or convalescent COVID-19.

The chain links TRBV9 to TRBJ2-2, with TRBD2 identical over 12 bases. The CDR3 is made up of 16 amino acids. Looked up from germline, CDR1 is SGDLS and CDR2 is YYNGEE. Unmatched junction bases numbered 2, after V lost 4 bases and J lost 1 base. The CDR3 nucleotides are TGTGCCAGCAGCTTACTAGCGGGGGGGAACACCGGGGAGCTGTTTTTT. It yields the protein CASSLLAGGNTGELFF.

The chain has TRBV5-1 and TRBJ1-2; D is uncertain. V gave up 0 bases and J gave up 6 bases, with 12 bases separating them. This CDR3 is 14 amino acids long. Germline-derived CDR1 and CDR2 are SGHRS and YFSETQ. This CDR3 reads CASSLGHPADGYTF. The CDR3 DNA sequence: TGCGCCAGCAGCTTGGGACACCCAGCTGATGGCTACACCTTC.

The genes are TRBV5-6 and TRBJ2-7; possibly TRBD2 for D (5 bases). The germline CDR1 and CDR2 sequences are SGHDT and YYEEEE. V was trimmed by 0 bases and J by 3 bases, leaving 10 bases between them. This CDR3 spans 14 amino acids. The CDR3 sequence: CASSLGTGNYEQYF. Here the CDR3 DNA reads TGTGCCAGCAGCTTGGGGACGGGGAACTACGAGCAGTACTTC.

The J gene is TRBJ2-1, the V gene TRBV5-6, with D possibly TRBD2 on 5 matching bases. Germline CDR1 is SGHDT and CDR2 is YYEEEE. Trimming stripped 0 bases from V and 0 bases from J, with 7 bases between. The CDR3 length is 15 residues. CDR3: CASSLGGYSYNEQFF. The CDR3 DNA reads TGTGCCAGCAGCTTGGGAGGGTACTCCTACAATGAGCAGTTCTTC.

This clone has only one observation. This chain connects TRBV4-2 to TRBJ1-5; D not certain. From germline, CDR1 is LGHNA and CDR2 YNFKEQ. The CDR3 runs 13 residues. Trimming shortened V by 1 base and J by 5 bases, and 6 bases separated the two germline ends. The CDR3: CASSQASDQPQHF. Written as DNA, the CDR3 is TGTGCCAGCAGCCAAGCATCAGATCAGCCCCAGCATTTT.

The chain couples TRBV5-8 to TRBJ2-7, with 9 bases fitting TRBD1. Germline trimming cut 3 bases from V and 7 bases from J; bases unmatched to any gene: 5. CDR3 length: 13 residues. Germline CDR1 is SGHTS and CDR2 is YDEGEE. In nucleotides, the CDR3 is TGTGCCAGCAGCTCACAGGGGGCAAGGGAGCAGTACTTC. Translation: CASSSQGAREQYF.

This clone has a handful of counts. The J gene is TRBJ2-1, the V gene TRBV11-3; TRBD2 agrees at 14 bases. This CDR3 has 15 amino acids. V lost 5 bases to trimming and J lost 6 bases; unmatched junction nucleotides: 3. The V gene's germline CDR1 is SGHNT and CDR2 YENEEA. CDR3 DNA: TGTGCCAGCAGCGTGGGACTAGCGGGGGCCAATGAGCAGTTCTTC. It is translated as CASSVGLAGANEQFF. The whole variable domain, remainder taken from reference TRBV11-3 and TRBJ2-1, is EAGVVQSPRYKIIEKKQPVAFWCNPISGHNTLYWYLQNLGQGPELLIRYENEEAVDDSQLPKDRFSAERLKGVDSTLKIQPAELGDSAVYLCASSVGLAGANEQFFGPGTRLTVL.

J is TRBJ2-1 and V is TRBV19, with D perhaps matching TRBD1 (7 bases). This CDR3 is built from 12 residues. The V gene lost 6 bases and the J gene lost 10 bases, with 13 bases spanning the gap. The germline V gene has CDR1 LNHDA and CDR2 SQIVND (reference sequence). The CDR3 spells CASSSQGGEQFF. Written as DNA, the CDR3 is TGTGCCAGTAGCTCCCAGGGGGGCGAGCAGTTCTTC. Variable domain in full (rest from reference TRBV19 and TRBJ2-1): DGGITQSPKYLFRKEGQNVTLSCEQNLNHDAMYWYRQDPGQGLRLIYYSQIVNDFQKGDIAEGYSVSREKKESFPLTVTSAQKNPTAFYLCASSSQGGEQFFGPGTRLTVL.

This clone was counted between two and nine times. The CDR3 protein is CASSPGDREYQPQHF. The CDR3 DNA reads as TGCGCCAGCAGCCCTGGGGACAGGGAATATCAGCCCCAGCATTTT. The chain couples TRBV10-1 to TRBJ1-5, with 9 positions matching TRBD1. The length of the CDR3 is 15 residues. Per the germline V gene, CDR1 is WNHNN and CDR2 is SYGVQD (reference sequence). J gave up 5 bases and V 6 bases, and 8 bases lay outside the gene matches.

The sample holds a few counts of this clone. This chain uses TRBV20-1 with TRBJ2-7, with TRBD2 matching 9 bases. Germline CDR1 is DFQATT and CDR2 is SNEGSKA (reference sequence). The CDR3 consists of 15 residues. With V trimmed by 3 bases and J by 0 bases, 6 bases remained unmatched. DNA for the CDR3: TGCAGTGCTAGTACGGGAGCGGGAGGCTCCTACGAGCAGTACTTC. It translates to CSASTGAGGSYEQYF.

This sequence joins TRBV28 and TRBJ1-4; D possibly corresponds to TRBD1 (5 bases). The ends were cut back, 3 bases at V and 7 bases at J, with 12 bases in the middle. The CDR3 is 14 amino acids. Germline CDR1 reads MDHEN; CDR2 reads SYDVKM. The chain's CDR3 is CASSFRGDGEKLFF. In DNA form, the CDR3 reads TGTGCCAGCAGTTTTCGGGGGGACGGTGAAAAACTGTTTTTT. Complete variable domain (other parts from reference TRBV28 and TRBJ1-4): DVKVTQSSRYLVKRTGEKVFLECVQDMDHENMFWYRQDPGLGLRLIYFSYDVKMKEKGDIPEGYSVSREKKERFSLILESASTNQTSMYLCASSFRGDGEKLFFGSGTQLSVL.

The chain employs TRBV11-3 and TRBJ2-1, with 9 bases aligning to TRBD2. The germline V gene encodes CDR1 SGHNT and CDR2 YENEEA. Unmatched junction bases numbered 10, after V lost 5 bases and J lost 8 bases. The CDR3 runs to 15 residues. The CDR3 sequence is CASSRSGRKNDEQFF. The CDR3 bases are TGTGCCAGCAGCCGGAGCGGGAGGAAAAACGATGAGCAGTTCTTC.

The rearrangement joins TRBV11-3 to TRBJ2-3; 11 bases align to TRBD2. The J segment lost 5 bases and the V segment lost 8 bases, leaving 12 bases of the junction unmatched. Looked up from germline, CDR1 is SGHNT and CDR2 is YENEEA. This CDR3 has 16 amino acids. For the CDR3, the DNA is TGTGCCAGCGCCCTTGGTAGCGGGGGGGCCGTAGATACGCAGTATTTT. Translation gives CASALGSGGAVDTQYF.

V gene TRBV9 combines with J gene TRBJ1-6; D possibly corresponds to TRBD1 (6 bases). V gave up 0 bases and J gave up 3 bases, with 10 bases separating them. CDR3 size: 16 residues. Germline values: CDR1 SGDLS, CDR2 YYNGEE. Written as DNA, the CDR3 is TGTGCCAGCAGCGTAGATGGGGGCGACTATAATTCACCCCTCCACTTT. Translating it yields CASSVDGGDYNSPLHF.

The V and J genes are TRBV5-6 and TRBJ1-4, with 7 bases identical to TRBD1. J gave up 5 bases and V 0 bases, and 4 bases lay outside the gene matches. Germline CDR1 reads SGHDT; CDR2 reads YYEEEE. CDR3 length equals 15 residues. The DNA for the CDR3 is TGTGCCAGCAGCTTGGGCACGACAGGGAATGAAAAACTGTTTTTT. Protein: CASSLGTTGNEKLFF.

The chain links TRBV2 to TRBJ2-7, with 9 bases fitting TRBD1. The ends lost 8 bases at V and 3 bases at J; junction bases unmatched: 2. Germline lookup yields CDR1 SNHLY and CDR2 FYNNEI. This CDR3 comprises 12 residues. The CDR3 nucleotides are TGTGCCAGCTGGGGACAGGGCTACGAGCAGTACTTC. Translating it yields CASWGQGYEQYF.

There are a few counts of this clone. The chain links TRBV6-5 to TRBJ2-5, with 9 bases identical to TRBD2. In germline, CDR1 is MNHEY, CDR2 SVGAGI. The CDR3 spans 14 residues. The V gene end was trimmed by 5 bases and the J gene end by 5 bases; junction bases not matched to a gene: 6. The chain's CDR3 is CASSKASGAETQYF. CDR3 sequence (DNA): TGTGCCAGCAGTAAGGCTAGCGGGGCTGAGACCCAGTACTTC.